The clone carrying this T cell receptor beta chain has only a few counts. Its antigen is as yet unknown. The sample belongs to a study of neoadjuvant anti-PD-1 for oral cavity cancer. General observations from the study: After neoadjuvant nivolumab, PBMC T cell clonality was significantly higher in non-responders than responders.

The CDR3 loop spans 15 amino acids. Per germline, CDR1 WSHSY and CDR2 SAAADI. The V and J ends lost 6 bases and 7 bases respectively, with 16 bases between them. Assay: immunoSEQ multiplex PCR; the TCRdb copy retains only in-frame clones and omits some. The table lists 14,000 or so clones, about 61% of them singletons, with roughly 2.4% in the top ten. V and J are TRBV10-2 and TRBJ1-6, with D perhaps matching TRBD1 (6 bases). This TCR was recovered from a person aged 40 to 85 with oral cavity squamous cell carcinoma. The sample here was PBMCs, taken before nivolumab (anti-PD-1) treatment. CDR3 DNA: TGCGCCAGCAGAGGGGGACTGGCGGCGAATTCACCCCTCCACTTT. Its translation is CASRGGLAANSPLHF.